These T cell receptor beta chains were read from a single sample in a study of T cell changes during pregnancy in multiple sclerosis. Repertoires were generated with immunoSEQ multiplex PCR, while TCRdb's copy carries only in-frame clones and drops some. The table includes around 100,000 clones, about 90% detected once. The sequences come from peripheral blood, collected in the third trimester of pregnancy. These receptors originate from a female donor with multiple sclerosis, enrolled in a pregnancy study. Each CDR3 is given with its conserved first and last residue. Each record gives: V gene, D gene, clone size, J gene, CDR3 DNA, CDR3 protein. D genes are given only for firm matches. For some rows the clone size is stated as once, few or many, or as a class when expanded; others skip it.

TRBV10-2	TRBD2	-	TRBJ2-1	TGCGCCAGCAGTGAGGCGGGAGGGAGGAGTGAGCAGTTCTTC	CASSEAGGRSEQFF
TRBV27	TRBD1	-	TRBJ1-5	TGTGCCAGCAGTCTGGGACAGGGTTCCCTTAATCAGCCCCAGCATTTT	CASSLGQGSLNQPQHF
TRBV21-1	-	-	TRBJ2-7	TGTGCCAGCAGCAAACGGACGGGACTTGCCTACGAGCAGTACTTC	CASSKRTGLAYEQYF
TRBV4-1	-	-	TRBJ2-5	TGCGCCAGCAGCCGCTGGCAGGGCTTTCAAGAGACCCAGTACTTC	CASSRWQGFQETQYF
TRBV30	-	-	TRBJ2-2	TGTGCCTGGAGGGCTTCCGGGGAGCTGTTTTTT	CAWRASGELFF
TRBV5-1	TRBD2	-	TRBJ2-3	TGCGCCAGCAGCTTGGTTAGCGGGACGGATACGCAGTATTTT	CASSLVSGTDTQYF
TRBV6-5	-	-	TRBJ2-7	TGTGCCAGCAGTTCCCGCTACGAGCAGTACTTC	CASSSRYEQYF
TRBV7-9	-	-	TRBJ2-1	TGTGCCAGCAGTGCTAGAGGAAATGAGCAGTTCTTC	CASSARGNEQFF
TRBV19	-	-	TRBJ2-7	TGTGCCAGTAGTAAAGCGGAAGGTAGCGGTACCTACGAGCAGTACTTC	CASSKAEGSGTYEQYF
TRBV25-1	-	once	TRBJ1-1	TGTGCCAGCAGTGAATTAAAGGGGAGGAGGACTGAAGCTTTCTTT	CASSELKGRRTEAFF
TRBV19	-	-	TRBJ1-2	TGTGCCAGTAGTCTCGGGGACTATGGCTACACCTTC	CASSLGDYGYTF
TRBV27	-	-	TRBJ1-5	TGTGCCAGCAGTTTAGAGGGAGGCAATCAGCCCCAGCATTTT	CASSLEGGNQPQHF
TRBV7-8	-	-	TRBJ1-1	TGTGCCAGCAGCTTAGCGGGGGGGCTGGGGAGAACTGAAGCTTTCTTT	CASSLAGGLGRTEAFF